Sequencing of this T cell receptor (beta chain) was carried out in a study of beta chain features in type 1 diabetes. Findings and limits, study-wide: All four CD4+ subsets from Type 1 diabetes patients carried moderately but significantly shorter TCRB CDR3s.

Every bit of the isolated RNA underwent reverse transcription, so sequencing read expressed TCRB transcripts. Using immunoSEQ multiplex PCR, the repertoire was profiled, and TCRdb retains in-frame clones only, with some absent. The data show about 320,000 clones, 14% seen once. Donors contributed one heparinised blood draw apiece, averaging about 120 mL. Via the markers CD45RO/CCR7/CD25/CD127/CD95/CD27, stem cell-like memory, regulatory, central memory and naive CD4+ cells were sorted. Sorted populations all had greater than 95% purity. A remark on this clone: What it binds is not known. This sample also contains other DNA sequences that code for the same CDR3.

The length of the CDR3 is 14 residues. Trimming took 6 bases from V and 3 from J, leaving 13 bases between them. In germline, CDR1 is MNHNY, CDR2 SVGAGI (reference sequence). Specimen: central memory CD4+ T cells from blood. This TCR came from a man aged 25 to 40 in good health. J is TRBJ2-3 and V is TRBV6-6, with D perhaps TRBD2 (6 bases). The CDR3, as DNA: TGTGCCAGCAGCTACGCGGGGAGTACAGATACGCAGTATTTT. Translated: CASSYAGSTDTQYF.